A single sample gave rise to the 20 T cell receptor beta chains below, sequenced in a study of cytomegalovirus exposure and HLA in healthy donors. PCR employed 60 Vbeta and 13 Jbeta primers. Data came from immunoSEQ multiplex PCR; TCRdb stores just in-frame clones and leaves some out. This sample's table has about 160,000 clones. What was sequenced was PBMCs. Receptor source: a woman between 50 and 59 years old in good health and CMV-seronegative.

The J gene is TRBJ2-7, the V gene TRBV6-5, with 9 nucleotides matching TRBD1. V shed 4 bases, J shed 2 bases, and the junction held 6 bases outside the gene matches. The CDR3 covers 15 residues. Germline V gene data show CDR1 as MNHEY and CDR2 as SVGAGI. The CDR3 loop is CASSSPDRGTYEQYF. CDR3 nucleotides: TGTGCCAGCAGTTCCCCAGACAGGGGGACCTACGAGCAGTACTTC.

The rearrangement uses TRBV28 and TRBJ2-5, with 7 bases fitting TRBD2. Germline loops: CDR1 MDHEN, CDR2 SYDVKM. The V and J ends lost 8 bases and 4 bases, in that order; junction bases with no gene match: 1. The CDR3 sequence is 11 residues long. CDR3 nucleotides: TGTGCCAGCGGGAGGGGAGAGACCCAGTACTTC. Translation: CASGRGETQYF.

Comment on this clone: Other DNA sequences in this sample translate to the same CDR3. The chain couples TRBV5-1 to TRBJ1-1; D not resolved. Looked up from germline, CDR1 is SGHRS and CDR2 is YFSETQ. The CDR3 is made up of 12 amino acids. V was trimmed by 4 bases and J by 2 bases, leaving 6 bases between them. This chain's CDR3 is CASSRGNTEAFF. For the CDR3, the DNA is TGCGCCAGCAGCCGAGGCAACACTGAAGCTTTCTTT. Based on the CDR3 plus reference TRBV5-1 and TRBJ1-1, the full variable domain is KAGVTQTPRYLIKTRGQQVTLSCSPISGHRSVSWYQQTPGQGLQFLFEYFSETQRNKGNFPGRFSGRQFSNSRSEMNVSTLELGDSALYLCASSRGNTEAFFGQGTRLTVV.

J is TRBJ1-2 and V is TRBV13; 7 nucleotides agree with TRBD1. The V gene's germline CDR1 is PRHDT and CDR2 FYEKMQ (reference sequence). Losses at the gene ends were 4 bases for V and 1 base for J; bases not matched to a gene: 9. This CDR3 has 16 amino acids. The CDR3: CASSSNRGLNNYGYTF. CDR3 DNA sequence: TGTGCCAGCAGCTCGAACAGGGGCCTGAATAACTATGGCTACACCTTC.

This chain joins TRBV19 and TRBJ2-3; 10 bases are a match to TRBD2. CDR3 length equals 13 residues. Per germline, CDR1 LNHDA and CDR2 SQIVND (reference sequence). The ends lost 7 bases at V and 4 bases at J; junction bases unmatched: 2. The CDR3 sequence is CASIAGGADTQYF. The CDR3 DNA follows: TGTGCCAGTATAGCGGGGGGCGCAGATACGCAGTATTTT. Using reference TRBV19 and TRBJ2-3 for the parts outside the CDR3, the full variable domain is DGGITQSPKYLFRKEGQNVTLSCEQNLNHDAMYWYRQDPGQGLRLIYYSQIVNDFQKGDIAEGYSVSREKKESFPLTVTSAQKNPTAFYLCASIAGGADTQYFGPGTRLTVL.

The rearrangement links TRBV4-1 to TRBJ1-1, with D maybe TRBD1 (5 bases). CDR1 and CDR2 from the germline V gene are MGHRA and YSYEKL. CDR3 size: 17 residues. V lost 0 bases and J lost 5, with 19 bases in between. CDR3 loop: CASSQDPSRVVWTEAFF. Here the CDR3 DNA reads TGCGCCAGCAGCCAAGACCCTTCCAGGGTAGTCTGGACTGAAGCTTTCTTT.

The V gene is TRBV5-3, the J gene TRBJ1-5, with a weak D call TRBD1 (6 bases). TRBV5-3 is an open reading frame, and its role is uncertain. This CDR3 spans 15 amino acids. Trimming removed 1 base from V and 2 bases from J, with 10 bases in between. The chain's CDR3 is CARSLQGNGNQPQHF. DNA of the CDR3: TGTGCCAGAAGCTTGCAGGGGAATGGCAATCAGCCCCAGCATTTT.

The genes are TRBV7-8 and TRBJ2-5, with 7 bases aligning to TRBD1. The CDR3 covers 17 residues. Germline loops: CDR1 SGHVS, CDR2 FQNEAQ. The junction had 13 bases not matched to a gene; V was cut back by 5 bases and J by 1 base. As DNA, the CDR3 is TGTGCCAGCAGCAAAGCGACAGGGTACGGGATCCAAGAGACCCAGTACTTC. The encoded protein is CASSKATGYGIQETQYF.

The rearrangement joins TRBV5-1 to TRBJ2-3; D is ambiguous. With 5 bases removed from V and 0 bases from J, the gap between germline ends came to 4 bases. Germline V gene data show CDR1 as SGHRS and CDR2 as YFSETQ. The CDR3 is 12 residues long. In nucleotides, the CDR3 is TGCGCCAGCAGACTGAGCACAGATACGCAGTATTTT. Its protein is CASRLSTDTQYF.

V gene TRBV5-5 combines with J gene TRBJ2-5; TRBD2 is a possible D gene (5 bases). This CDR3 has 14 residues. Trimming removed 0 bases at V and 5 bases at J, with 11 bases between. CDR1 is SGHKS, CDR2 YYEKEE, per germline (reference sequence). CDR3 in DNA: TGTGCCAGCAGCTTGGAGAGGGCCAGGGAGACCCAGTACTTC. Its translation: CASSLERARETQYF.

The rearrangement uses TRBV7-3 and TRBJ2-3; no reliable D call. In germline, CDR1 is SGHTA, CDR2 FQGTGA. The CDR3 is made up of 14 amino acids. Trimming took off 2 bases at V and 1 base at J, with 7 bases between the two ends. The CDR3 loop reads CASSLLGGTDTQYF. DNA for the CDR3: TGTGCCAGCAGCTTACTGGGCGGCACAGATACGCAGTATTTT.

V gene TRBV18 combines with J gene TRBJ1-5, with D perhaps TRBD1 (5 bases). CDR1 and CDR2 (germline): KGHSH, LQKENI. The CDR3 runs to 14 residues. V was cut by 6 bases and J by 9 bases, with 18 bases left in between. The CDR3 nucleotides are TGTGCCAGCTCCCCTTCGGGAGGGGCTCTGCCCCAGCATTTT. Its translation is CASSPSGGALPQHF.

The CDR3 DNA is TGTGCCAGCAGTACGGGACTAGGGGTTGCAGATACGCAGTATTTT. Its protein product is CASSTGLGVADTQYF. The chain is built from TRBV28 and TRBJ2-3; 8 bases match TRBD2. Trimming took 5 bases from V and 4 from J; bases not matched to a gene: 8. The germline V gene has CDR1 MDHEN and CDR2 SYDVKM. This CDR3 contains 15 residues.

CDR3 residues: CASSPSNRDTEAFF. CDR3 DNA: TGTGCCAGCTCACCATCAAACAGGGATACTGAAGCTTTCTTT. The rearrangement links TRBV18 to TRBJ1-1, with a possible D match to TRBD1 (6 bases). In germline, CDR1 is KGHSH, CDR2 LQKENI. V was shortened by 2 bases and J by 5 bases, with 12 bases between the two germline ends. This CDR3 is 14 amino acids long.

This chain connects TRBV5-1 to TRBJ2-5, with a possible D match to TRBD1 (6 bases). Trimming shortened V by 5 bases and J by 1 base, and 12 bases separated the two germline ends. The CDR3 sequence is 14 residues long. The germline V gene encodes CDR1 SGHRS and CDR2 YFSETQ. The CDR3 spells CASRSQGGQETQYF. In nucleotides, the CDR3 is TGCGCCAGCAGATCCCAAGGGGGCCAAGAGACCCAGTACTTC. Drawing the rest from reference TRBV5-1 and TRBJ2-5, the complete variable domain is KAGVTQTPRYLIKTRGQQVTLSCSPISGHRSVSWYQQTPGQGLQFLFEYFSETQRNKGNFPGRFSGRQFSNSRSEMNVSTLELGDSALYLCASRSQGGQETQYFGPGTRLLVL.

V is TRBV28 and J is TRBJ2-5; TRBD2 aligns across 7 bases. J gave up 0 bases and V 6 bases, and 4 bases lay outside the gene matches. CDR1 and CDR2 (germline): MDHEN, SYDVKM. This CDR3 contains 14 residues. The CDR3 sequence is CASRPGTNQETQYF. Here the CDR3 DNA reads TGTGCCAGCAGGCCTGGGACTAACCAAGAGACCCAGTACTTC.

The rearrangement uses TRBV6-5 and TRBJ2-3; 8 positions match TRBD1. This CDR3 contains 14 residues. Germline values: CDR1 MNHEY, CDR2 SVGAGI. J lost 1 base, V lost 6 bases, and 3 bases had no gene match. Here the CDR3 reads CASRADRGTDTQYF. The CDR3 nucleotides are TGTGCCAGCAGGGCGGACAGGGGCACAGATACGCAGTATTTT.

This chain links TRBV5-1 with TRBJ2-3; TRBD2 agrees at 9 bases. V dropped 4 bases and J dropped 0; count of bases not matched to a gene: 21. Germline lookup yields CDR1 SGHRS and CDR2 YFSETQ. CDR3 length equals 21 residues. The CDR3 here is CASSPYLAGISLQTSTDTQYF. CDR3 sequence (DNA): TGCGCCAGCAGCCCTTACCTAGCGGGAATATCTCTTCAGACTAGCACAGATACGCAGTATTTT. The full variable domain, completed using reference TRBV5-1 and TRBJ2-3, is KAGVTQTPRYLIKTRGQQVTLSCSPISGHRSVSWYQQTPGQGLQFLFEYFSETQRNKGNFPGRFSGRQFSNSRSEMNVSTLELGDSALYLCASSPYLAGISLQTSTDTQYFGPGTRLTVL.

V and J are TRBV29-1 and TRBJ2-5; 11 bases line up with TRBD2. The CDR3 extends over 15 amino acids. With 6 bases clipped from V and 4 bases from J, the junction kept 10 bases outside the gene matches. Germline V gene lookup returns CDR1 SQVTM and CDR2 ANQGSEA. CDR3: CSVYTSGRTPETQYF. The CDR3 bases are TGCAGCGTATATACTAGCGGGAGAACCCCAGAGACCCAGTACTTC.

The chain is built from TRBV6-5 and TRBJ1-1; D gene uncertain. This CDR3 region has 15 residues. The V and J ends lost 5 bases and 2 bases respectively, with 15 bases between them. Germline V lookup: CDR1 MNHEY, CDR2 SVGAGI. The CDR3 nucleotides read TGTGCCAGCAGTCTTTACGGGGAGGGCAACACTGAAGCTTTCTTT. It is translated as CASSLYGEGNTEAFF.